The next 10 T cell receptor beta chains were all read from a single sample in a study of blood T cell repertoires in COVID-19. Method: immunoSEQ multiplex PCR; TCRdb's copy keeps in-frame clones and lacks some. The repertoire has about 250,000 clones, roughly 80% of them found once; the top ten carry approximately 9.1%. The source material was peripheral blood. All receptors derive from a man of 80 years or more with acute or convalescent COVID-19.

The chain is built from TRBV10-1 and TRBJ2-1; 7 bases are a match to TRBD2. This CDR3 has 15 amino acids. The V and J ends lost 7 bases and 1 base, in that order; junction bases with no gene match: 7. Germline lookup yields CDR1 WNHNN and CDR2 SYGVQD (reference sequence). The CDR3 here is CASTEGGISYNEQFF. The CDR3 DNA reads TGCGCCAGCACAGAGGGAGGGATTTCCTACAATGAGCAGTTCTTC.

This clone was counted between two and nine times. This chain uses TRBV5-1 with TRBJ1-6; a possible D gene is TRBD1 (5 bases). The V end was cut by 2 bases, the J end by 6 bases, with 12 bases between. The germline gives CDR1 SGHRS, CDR2 YFSETQ. This CDR3 region has 15 residues. The DNA of the CDR3 is TGCGCCAGCAGCTTTCAGGGCCGGATTAATTCACCCCTCCACTTT. This gives the protein CASSFQGRINSPLHF. Variable domain in full (rest from reference TRBV5-1 and TRBJ1-6): KAGVTQTPRYLIKTRGQQVTLSCSPISGHRSVSWYQQTPGQGLQFLFEYFSETQRNKGNFPGRFSGRQFSNSRSEMNVSTLELGDSALYLCASSFQGRINSPLHFGNGTRLTVT.

In its sample, this clone was seen a few times. The chain has TRBV18 and TRBJ1-2; 12 nucleotides agree with TRBD1. Germline-derived CDR1 and CDR2 are KGHSH and LQKENI. CDR3 length equals 16 residues. Trimming removed 3 bases from V and 4 bases from J; junction bases left unmatched: 6. The DNA for the CDR3 is TGTGCCAGCTCACCGGGGACAGGGGGCGCCAGCTATGGCTACACCTTC. It encodes CASSPGTGGASYGYTF. The complete variable domain, with remaining parts taken from reference TRBV18 and TRBJ1-2, reads NAGVMQNPRHLVRRRGQEARLRCSPMKGHSHVYWYRQLPEEGLKFMVYLQKENIIDESGMPKERFSAEFPKEGPSILRIQQVVRGDSAAYFCASSPGTGGASYGYTFGSGTRLTVV.

The DNA for the CDR3 is TGTGCCAGTAGTAACCGGGACACCGTGTTGCTAGGGGTCTATGGCTACACCTTC. Translation: CASSNRDTVLLGVYGYTF. The V and J genes are TRBV19 and TRBJ1-2, with a possible D match to TRBD1 (6 bases). The CDR3 runs 18 residues. V lost 4 bases to trimming and J lost 4 bases, with 25 bases between them. Germline assignment: CDR1 LNHDA and CDR2 SQIVND (reference sequence).

The V gene is TRBV11-3, the J gene TRBJ2-7; 8 bases align to TRBD1. After removal of 5 bases from V and 4 bases from J, the junction contained 4 bases not matched to a gene. The CDR3 loop spans 13 amino acids. The germline V gene has CDR1 SGHNT and CDR2 YENEEA. This CDR3 is CASSPRTGYEQYF. The CDR3 DNA reads as TGTGCCAGCAGCCCTCGGACAGGGTACGAGCAGTACTTC.

This clone occurred a few times. This chain connects TRBV6-5 to TRBJ1-4, with TRBD1 as a possible D gene (6 bases). V lost 7 bases and J lost 6, with 15 bases in between. This CDR3 is 14 amino acids long. CDR1 and CDR2 (germline): MNHEY, SVGAGI. This chain's CDR3 is CASNSRGGYEKLFF. The CDR3, as DNA: TGTGCCAGCAACTCCAGGGGCGGGTATGAAAAACTGTTTTTT.

This clone was detected only once. The rearrangement uses TRBV7-2 and TRBJ1-6; 12 bases line up with TRBD1. CDR1 and CDR2 from the germline V gene are SGHTA and FQGNSA. Losses at the gene ends were 5 bases for V and 10 bases for J; bases not matched to a gene: 9. There are 16 residues in the CDR3. In DNA form, the CDR3 reads TGTGCCAGCAGCCCGCGGGACAGGGGGCCAGGGTCACCCCTCCACTTT. Amino acids: CASSPRDRGPGSPLHF.

This clone was observed a single time. This chain uses TRBV6-1 with TRBJ1-5, with unresolved D. CDR1 and CDR2 (germline): MNHNS, SASEGT. V was cut by 4 bases and J by 1 base, with 14 bases left in between. The CDR3 has 16 residues. The CDR3 region is CASSASGGRSNQPQHF. CDR3 nucleotide sequence: TGTGCCAGCAGTGCCTCTGGAGGACGGAGCAATCAGCCCCAGCATTTT.

The chain employs TRBV14 and TRBJ1-2, with D maybe TRBD1 (5 bases). V shed 0 bases and J shed 11 bases, with 25 bases lying between them. The germline V gene encodes CDR1 SGHDN and CDR2 FVKESK. The CDR3 runs 17 residues. The CDR3 nucleotides read TGTGCCAGCAGCCAAGAAATCGGGGGATCCGGGACGGGGGTTTACACCTTC. Amino acids: CASSQEIGGSGTGVYTF.

V and J are TRBV6-5 and TRBJ2-2; D perhaps matches TRBD1 (6 bases). V was clipped by 0 bases and J by 1 base, with 9 bases between them. The CDR3 has 16 amino acids. Germline V CDR1 and CDR2: MNHEY, SVGAGI. CDR3 DNA sequence: TGTGCCAGCAGTTACTCCGGGACATTGAACACCGGGGAGCTGTTTTTT. Residues: CASSYSGTLNTGELFF.